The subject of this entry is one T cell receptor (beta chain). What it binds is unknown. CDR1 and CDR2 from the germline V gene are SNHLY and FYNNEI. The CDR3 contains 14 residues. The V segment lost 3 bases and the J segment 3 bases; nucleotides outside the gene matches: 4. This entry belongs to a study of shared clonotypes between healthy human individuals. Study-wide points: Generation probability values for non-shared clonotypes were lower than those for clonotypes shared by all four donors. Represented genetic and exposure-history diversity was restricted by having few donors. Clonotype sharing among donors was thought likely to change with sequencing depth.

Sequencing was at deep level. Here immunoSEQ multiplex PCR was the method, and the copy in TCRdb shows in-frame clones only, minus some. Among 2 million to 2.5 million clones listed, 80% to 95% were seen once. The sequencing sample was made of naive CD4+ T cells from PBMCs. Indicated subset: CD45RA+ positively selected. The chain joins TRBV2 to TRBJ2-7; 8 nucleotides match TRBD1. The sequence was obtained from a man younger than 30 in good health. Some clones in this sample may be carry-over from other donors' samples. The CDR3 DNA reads TGTGCCAGCAGTGACAGGACAGGGATCTACGAGCAGTACTTC. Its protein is CASSDRTGIYEQYF. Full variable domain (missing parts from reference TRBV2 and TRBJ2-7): EPEVTQTPSHQVTQMGQEVILRCVPISNHLYFYWYRQILGQKVEFLVSFYNNEISEKSEIFDDQFSVERPDGSNFTLKIRSTKLEDSAMYFCASSDRTGIYEQYFGPGTRLTVT.